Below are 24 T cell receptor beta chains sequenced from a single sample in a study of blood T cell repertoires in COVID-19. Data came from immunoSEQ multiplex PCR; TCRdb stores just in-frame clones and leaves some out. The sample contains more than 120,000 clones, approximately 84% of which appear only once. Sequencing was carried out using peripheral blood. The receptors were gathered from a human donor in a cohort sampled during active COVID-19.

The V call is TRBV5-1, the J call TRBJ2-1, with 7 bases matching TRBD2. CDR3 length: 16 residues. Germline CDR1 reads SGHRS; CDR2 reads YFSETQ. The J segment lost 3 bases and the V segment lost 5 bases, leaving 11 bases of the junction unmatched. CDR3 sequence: CASRRGDYNLYNEQFF. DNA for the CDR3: TGCGCCAGCAGAAGAGGGGACTACAACCTCTACAATGAGCAGTTCTTC.

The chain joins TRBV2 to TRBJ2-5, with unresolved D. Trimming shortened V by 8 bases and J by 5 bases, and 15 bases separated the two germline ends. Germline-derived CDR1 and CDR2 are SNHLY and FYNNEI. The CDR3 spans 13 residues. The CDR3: CASRYSPQETQYF. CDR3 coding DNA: TGTGCCAGCCGGTATAGCCCTCAGGAGACCCAGTACTTC.

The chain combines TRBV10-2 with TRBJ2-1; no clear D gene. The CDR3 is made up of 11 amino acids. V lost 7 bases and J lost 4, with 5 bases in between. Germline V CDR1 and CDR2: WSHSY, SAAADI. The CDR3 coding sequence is TGCGCCAGCATCAGTTACAATGAGCAGTTCTTC. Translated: CASISYNEQFF.

The chain's CDR3 is CASSPLGQADGYTF. The CDR3 DNA sequence: TGTGCCAGCAGCCCACTCGGACAGGCGGATGGCTACACCTTC. V is TRBV7-3 and J is TRBJ1-2, with 7 nucleotides matching TRBD1. Germline values: CDR1 SGHTA, CDR2 FQGTGA. The CDR3 is made up of 14 amino acids. V lost 5 bases and J lost 6; bases outside the gene matches: 9.

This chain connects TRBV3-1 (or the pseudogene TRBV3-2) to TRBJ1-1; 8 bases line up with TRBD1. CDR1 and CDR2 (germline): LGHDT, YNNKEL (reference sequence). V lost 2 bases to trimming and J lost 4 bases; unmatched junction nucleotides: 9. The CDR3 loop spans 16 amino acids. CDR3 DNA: TGTGCCAGCAGCCAACTGCCAGGGGGCGATGGCACTGAAGCTTTCTTT. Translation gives CASSQLPGGDGTEAFF.

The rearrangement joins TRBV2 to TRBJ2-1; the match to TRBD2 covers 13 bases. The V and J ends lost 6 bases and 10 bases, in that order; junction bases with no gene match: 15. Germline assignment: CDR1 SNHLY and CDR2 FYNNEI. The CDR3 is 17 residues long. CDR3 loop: CASSLTVLAGGPAEQFF. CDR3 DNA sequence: TGTGCCAGCAGCCTGACCGTACTAGCGGGAGGGCCAGCCGAGCAGTTCTTC.

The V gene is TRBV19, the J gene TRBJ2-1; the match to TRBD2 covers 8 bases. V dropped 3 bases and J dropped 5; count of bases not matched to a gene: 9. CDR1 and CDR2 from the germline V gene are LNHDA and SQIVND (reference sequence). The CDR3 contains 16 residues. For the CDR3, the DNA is TGTGCCAGTAGTATCCGGCGGGAGGTTTTTAACAATGAGCAGTTCTTC. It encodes CASSIRREVFNNEQFF.

The CDR3 DNA reads as TGTGCCAGCAGTACACGGCCAGGGGCAGGGGCCGTGGCCGGGGAGCTGTTTTTT. Protein: CASSTRPGAGAVAGELFF. This chain links TRBV27 with TRBJ2-2, with D possibly being TRBD1 (6 bases). Germline CDR1 MNHEY, CDR2 SMNVEV (reference sequence). V dropped 5 bases and J dropped 6 bases, with 25 bases sitting between them. This CDR3 spans 18 amino acids.

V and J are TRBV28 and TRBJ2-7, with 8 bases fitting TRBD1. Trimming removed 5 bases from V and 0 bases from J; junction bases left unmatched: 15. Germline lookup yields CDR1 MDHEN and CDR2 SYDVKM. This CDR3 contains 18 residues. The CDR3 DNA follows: TGTGCCAGCAGTCTCCCGGGACAGGAGAGCCTAAGCTCCTACGAGCAGTACTTC. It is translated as CASSLPGQESLSSYEQYF.

The CDR3 DNA sequence: TGTGCCAGCAGCTTAATCCAGGGGGCCGGGGAGCTGTTTTTT. Amino acids: CASSLIQGAGELFF. This chain links TRBV7-3 with TRBJ2-2; TRBD1 matches at 7 bases. The J segment lost 6 bases and the V segment lost 1 base, leaving 2 bases of the junction unmatched. The CDR3 is 14 residues long. In germline, CDR1 is SGHTA, CDR2 FQGTGA.

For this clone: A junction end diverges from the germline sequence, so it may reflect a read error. For the CDR3, the DNA is TGTGCCGGCAGTCCGACAGGGGTACACAATGAGCAGTTCTTC. Its protein is CAGSPTGVHNEQFF. The J gene is TRBJ2-1, the V gene TRBV28; 8 bases map to TRBD1. CDR3 length: 14 amino acids. Germline-derived CDR1 and CDR2 are MDHEN and SYDVKM. The full variable domain, rest sourced from reference TRBV28 and TRBJ2-1, is DVKVTQSSRYLVKRTGEKVFLECVQDMDHENMFWYRQDPGLGLRLIYFSYDVKMKEKGDIPEGYSVSREKKERFSLILESASTNQTSMYLCAGSPTGVHNEQFFGPGTRLTVL.

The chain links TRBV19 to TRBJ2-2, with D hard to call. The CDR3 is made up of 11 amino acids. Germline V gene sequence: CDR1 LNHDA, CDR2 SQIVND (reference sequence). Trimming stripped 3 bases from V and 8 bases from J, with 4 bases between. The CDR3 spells CASSIGGELFF. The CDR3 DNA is TGTGCCAGTAGTATCGGGGGGGAGCTGTTTTTT. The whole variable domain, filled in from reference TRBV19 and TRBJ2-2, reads DGGITQSPKYLFRKEGQNVTLSCEQNLNHDAMYWYRQDPGQGLRLIYYSQIVNDFQKGDIAEGYSVSREKKESFPLTVTSAQKNPTAFYLCASSIGGELFFGEGSRLTVL.

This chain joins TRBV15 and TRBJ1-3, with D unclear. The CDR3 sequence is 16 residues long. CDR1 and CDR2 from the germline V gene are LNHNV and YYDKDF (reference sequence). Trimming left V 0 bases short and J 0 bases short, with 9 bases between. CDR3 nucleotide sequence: TGTGCCACCAGCAGAGATCCCCAGATCTCTGGAAACACCATATATTTT. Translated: CATSRDPQISGNTIYF.

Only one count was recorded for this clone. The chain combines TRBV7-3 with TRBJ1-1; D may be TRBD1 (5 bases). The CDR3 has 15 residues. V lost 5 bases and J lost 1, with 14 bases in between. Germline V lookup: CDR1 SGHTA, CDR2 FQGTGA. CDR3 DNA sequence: TGTGCCAGCAGCCCCTTGGGAGGGGCGAACACTGAAGCTTTCTTT. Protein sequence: CASSPLGGANTEAFF.

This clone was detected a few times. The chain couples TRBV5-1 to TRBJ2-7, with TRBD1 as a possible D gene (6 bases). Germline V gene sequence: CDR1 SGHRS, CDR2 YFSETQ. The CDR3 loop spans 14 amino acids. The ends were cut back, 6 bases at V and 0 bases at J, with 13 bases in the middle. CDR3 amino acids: CASKPEGVSYEQYF. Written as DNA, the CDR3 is TGCGCCAGCAAACCCGAGGGGGTCTCCTACGAGCAGTACTTC.

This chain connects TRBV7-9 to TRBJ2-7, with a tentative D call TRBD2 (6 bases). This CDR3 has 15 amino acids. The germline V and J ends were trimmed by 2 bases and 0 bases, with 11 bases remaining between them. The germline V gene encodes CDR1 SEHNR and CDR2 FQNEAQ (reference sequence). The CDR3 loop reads CASSLTRGSSYEQYF. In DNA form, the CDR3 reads TGTGCCAGCAGCTTAACGCGGGGTAGCTCCTACGAGCAGTACTTC.

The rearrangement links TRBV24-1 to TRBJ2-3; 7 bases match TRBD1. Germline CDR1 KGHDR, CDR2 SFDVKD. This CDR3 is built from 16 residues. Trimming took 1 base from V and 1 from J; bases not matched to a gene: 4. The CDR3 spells CATSDLRGGGTDTQYF. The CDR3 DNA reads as TGTGCCACCAGTGATTTAAGAGGGGGCGGCACAGATACGCAGTATTTT.

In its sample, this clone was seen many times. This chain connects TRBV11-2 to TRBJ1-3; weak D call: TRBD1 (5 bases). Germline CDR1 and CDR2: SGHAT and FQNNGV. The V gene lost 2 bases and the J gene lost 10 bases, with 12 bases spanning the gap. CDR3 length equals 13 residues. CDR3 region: CASSLPPGRTIYF. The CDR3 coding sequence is TGTGCCAGCAGCTTACCCCCAGGGAGGACCATATATTTT.

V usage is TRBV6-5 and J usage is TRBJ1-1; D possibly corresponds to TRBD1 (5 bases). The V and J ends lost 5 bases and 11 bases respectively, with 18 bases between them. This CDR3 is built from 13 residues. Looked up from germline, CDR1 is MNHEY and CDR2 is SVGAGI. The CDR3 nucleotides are TGTGCCAGCAGTCCAAGTCGGGACTATGAGGCTTTCTTT. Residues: CASSPSRDYEAFF.

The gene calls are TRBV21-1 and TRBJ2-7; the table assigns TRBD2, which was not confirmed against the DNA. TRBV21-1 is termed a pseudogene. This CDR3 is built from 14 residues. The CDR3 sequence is CASSIYREYHEQYV. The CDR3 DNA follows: TGTGCCAGCAGCATATACCGGGAGTACCACGAGCAGTACGTC.

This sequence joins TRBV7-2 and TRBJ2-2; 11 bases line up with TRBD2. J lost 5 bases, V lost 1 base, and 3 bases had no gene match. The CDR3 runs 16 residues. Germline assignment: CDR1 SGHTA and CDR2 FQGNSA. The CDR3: CASSLGPSGRTGELFF. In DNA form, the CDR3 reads TGTGCCAGCAGCTTAGGTCCTAGCGGGAGGACCGGGGAGCTGTTTTTT.

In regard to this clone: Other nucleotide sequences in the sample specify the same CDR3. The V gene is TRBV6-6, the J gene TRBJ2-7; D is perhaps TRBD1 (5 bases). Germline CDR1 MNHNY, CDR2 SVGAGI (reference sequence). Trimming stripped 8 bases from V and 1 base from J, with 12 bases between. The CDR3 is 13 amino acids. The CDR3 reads CASPTALSYEQYF. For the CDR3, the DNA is TGTGCCAGCCCGACAGCCCTTTCCTACGAGCAGTACTTC.

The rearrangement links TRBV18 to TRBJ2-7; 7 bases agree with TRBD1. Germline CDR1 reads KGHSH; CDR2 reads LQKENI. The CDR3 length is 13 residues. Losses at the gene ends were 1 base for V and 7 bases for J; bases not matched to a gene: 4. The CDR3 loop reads CASSPQGQREQYV. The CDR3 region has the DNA TGTGCCAGCTCACCACAGGGACAGAGAGAGCAGTACGTC.

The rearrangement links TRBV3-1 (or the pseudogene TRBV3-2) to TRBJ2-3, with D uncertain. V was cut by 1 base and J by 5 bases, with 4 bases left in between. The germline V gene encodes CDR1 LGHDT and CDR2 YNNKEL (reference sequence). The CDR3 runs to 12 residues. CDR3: CASSQVQDTQYF. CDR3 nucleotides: TGTGCCAGCAGCCAAGTTCAAGATACGCAGTATTTT.